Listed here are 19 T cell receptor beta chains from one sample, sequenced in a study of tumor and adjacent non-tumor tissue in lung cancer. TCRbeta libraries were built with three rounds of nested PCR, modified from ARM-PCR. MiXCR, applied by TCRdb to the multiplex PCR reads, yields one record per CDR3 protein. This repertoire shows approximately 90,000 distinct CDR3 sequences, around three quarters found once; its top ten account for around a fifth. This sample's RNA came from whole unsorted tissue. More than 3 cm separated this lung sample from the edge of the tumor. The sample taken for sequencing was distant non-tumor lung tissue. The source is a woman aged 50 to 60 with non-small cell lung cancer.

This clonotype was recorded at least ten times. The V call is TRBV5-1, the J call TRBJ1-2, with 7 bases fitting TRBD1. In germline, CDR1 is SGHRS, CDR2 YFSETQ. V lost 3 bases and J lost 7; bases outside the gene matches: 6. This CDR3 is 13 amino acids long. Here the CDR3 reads CASSSGQEVGYTF. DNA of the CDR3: TGCGCCAGCAGCTCTGGACAGGAGGTTGGCTACACCTTC.

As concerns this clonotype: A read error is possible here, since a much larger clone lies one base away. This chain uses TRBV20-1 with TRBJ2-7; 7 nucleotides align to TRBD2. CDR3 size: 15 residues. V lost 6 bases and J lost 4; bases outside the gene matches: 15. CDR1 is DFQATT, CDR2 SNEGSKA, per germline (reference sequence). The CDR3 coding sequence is TGCAGTGCCGGCGACCCGCGACTAGCCGAATACGAGCAGTACTTC. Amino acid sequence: CSAGDPRLAEYEQYF.

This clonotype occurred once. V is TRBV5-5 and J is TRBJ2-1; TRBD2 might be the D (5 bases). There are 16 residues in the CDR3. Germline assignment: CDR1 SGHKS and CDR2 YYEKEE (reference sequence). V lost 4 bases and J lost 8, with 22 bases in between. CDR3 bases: TGTGCCAGCAGCGTCCTCTGGCCCTCCGTGGACTATGAGCAGTTCTTC. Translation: CASSVLWPSVDYEQFF.

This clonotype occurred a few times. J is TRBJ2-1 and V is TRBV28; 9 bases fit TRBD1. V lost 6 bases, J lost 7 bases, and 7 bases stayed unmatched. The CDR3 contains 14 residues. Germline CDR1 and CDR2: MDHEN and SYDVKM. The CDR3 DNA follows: TGTGCCAGCAGCCTTTCACAGGGGGCAAATGAGCAGTTCTTC. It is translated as CASSLSQGANEQFF.

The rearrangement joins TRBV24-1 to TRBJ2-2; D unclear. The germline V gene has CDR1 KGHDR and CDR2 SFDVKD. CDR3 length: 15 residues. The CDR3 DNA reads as TGTACTACCAGTGATTTGCTGTTAGGGACCGGGGAGCTGTTTTTT. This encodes CTTSDLLLGTGELFF.

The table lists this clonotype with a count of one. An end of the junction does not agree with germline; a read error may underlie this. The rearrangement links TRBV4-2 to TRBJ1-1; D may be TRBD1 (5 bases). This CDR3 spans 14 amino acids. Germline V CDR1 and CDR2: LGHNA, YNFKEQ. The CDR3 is CVSSQFQGDTEAFF. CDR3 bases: TGTGTCAGCAGCCAATTTCAGGGTGACACTGAAGCTTTCTTT.

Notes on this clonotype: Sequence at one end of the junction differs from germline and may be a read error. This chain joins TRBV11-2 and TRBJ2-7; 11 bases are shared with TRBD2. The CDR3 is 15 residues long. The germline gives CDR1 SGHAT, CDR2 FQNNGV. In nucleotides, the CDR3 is TGTGCCATCAGCATCGGACTAGCGGGCACCCACGAGCAGTACTTC. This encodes CAISIGLAGTHEQYF.

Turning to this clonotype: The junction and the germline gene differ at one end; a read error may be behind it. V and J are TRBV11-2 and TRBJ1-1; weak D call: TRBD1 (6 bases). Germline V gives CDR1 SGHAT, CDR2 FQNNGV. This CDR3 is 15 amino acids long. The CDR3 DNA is TGTACCAGCAGTTTAGAGGCGGGGGCGAACACTGAAGCTTTCTTT. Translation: CTSSLEAGANTEAFF.

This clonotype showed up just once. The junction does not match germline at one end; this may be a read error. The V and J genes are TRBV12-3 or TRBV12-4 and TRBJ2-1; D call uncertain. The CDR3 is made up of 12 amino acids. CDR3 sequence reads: CARSLMGDEQFF. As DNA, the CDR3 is TGTGCCAGAAGTTTAATGGGCGATGAGCAGTTCTTC.

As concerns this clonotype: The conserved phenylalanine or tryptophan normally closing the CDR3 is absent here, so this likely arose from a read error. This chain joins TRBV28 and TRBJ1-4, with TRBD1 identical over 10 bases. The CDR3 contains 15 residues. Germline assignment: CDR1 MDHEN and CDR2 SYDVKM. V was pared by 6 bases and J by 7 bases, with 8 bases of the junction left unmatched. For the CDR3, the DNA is TGTGCCAGCAGCATCCCGGGACAGGGGTTTGAAAAACTGTTTTCA. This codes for CASSIPGQGFEKLFS.

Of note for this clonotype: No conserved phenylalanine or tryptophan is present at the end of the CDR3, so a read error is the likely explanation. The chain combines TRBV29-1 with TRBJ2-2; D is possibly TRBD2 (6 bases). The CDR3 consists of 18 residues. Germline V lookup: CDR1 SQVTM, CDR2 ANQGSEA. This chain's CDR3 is CSVEDEGTSRSFPGELFV. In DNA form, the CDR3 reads TGCAGCGTTGAAGATGAAGGAACTAGCAGGAGTTTTCCCGGGGAACTGTTTGTT.

The CDR3 sequence: CASEKGSGRWEQYF. The CDR3 DNA reads TGTGCCAGCGAGAAAGGTAGCGGGAGGTGGGAGCAGTACTTC. The chain employs TRBV2 and TRBJ2-7, with 10 bases identical to TRBD2. This CDR3 is 14 amino acids long. The ends lost 8 bases at V and 7 bases at J; junction bases unmatched: 11. Germline V gene lookup returns CDR1 SNHLY and CDR2 FYNNEI. The whole variable domain, remainder taken from reference TRBV2 and TRBJ2-7, is EPEVTQTPSHQVTQMGQEVILRCVPISNHLYFYWYRQILGQKVEFLVSFYNNEISEKSEIFDDQFSVERPDGSNFTLKIRSTKLEDSAMYFCASEKGSGRWEQYFGPGTRLTVT.

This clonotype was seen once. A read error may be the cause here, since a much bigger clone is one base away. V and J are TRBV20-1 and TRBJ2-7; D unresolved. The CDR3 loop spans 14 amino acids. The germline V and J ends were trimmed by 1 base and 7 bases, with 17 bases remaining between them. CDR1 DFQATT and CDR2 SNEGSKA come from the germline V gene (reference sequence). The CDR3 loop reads CSARASGPRWEQYF. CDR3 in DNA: TGCAGTGCTAGAGCTTCGGGCCCCCGGTGGGAGCAGTACTTC.

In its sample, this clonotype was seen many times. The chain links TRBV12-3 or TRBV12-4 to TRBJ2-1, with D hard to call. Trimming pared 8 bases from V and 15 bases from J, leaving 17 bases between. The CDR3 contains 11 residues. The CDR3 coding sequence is TGTGCCAGCGGAACCTCGGGCTTGGGGTTCTTC. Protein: CASGTSGLGFF.

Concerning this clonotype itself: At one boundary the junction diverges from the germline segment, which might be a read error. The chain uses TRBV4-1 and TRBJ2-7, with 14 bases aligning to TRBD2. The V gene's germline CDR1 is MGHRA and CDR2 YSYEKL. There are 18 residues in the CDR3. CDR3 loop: CASIQDLFGLAGGSEQYF. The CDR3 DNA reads TGCGCCAGCATCCAAGACCTGTTCGGACTAGCGGGAGGCTCCGAACAGTACTTC.

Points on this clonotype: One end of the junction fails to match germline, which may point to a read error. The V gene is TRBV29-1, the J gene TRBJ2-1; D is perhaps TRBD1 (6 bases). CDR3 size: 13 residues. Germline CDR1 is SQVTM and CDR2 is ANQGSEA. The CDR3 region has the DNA TGCAGCATTGAGGGGGTTAGGACATGTGAGCAGTTCTTC. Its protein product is CSIEGVRTCEQFF.

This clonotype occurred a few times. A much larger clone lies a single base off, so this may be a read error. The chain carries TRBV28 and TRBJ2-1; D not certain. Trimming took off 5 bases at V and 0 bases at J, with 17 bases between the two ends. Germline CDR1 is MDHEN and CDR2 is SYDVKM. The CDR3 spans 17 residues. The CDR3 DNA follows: TGTGCCAGCAGTCCACTTCTTAGTGTAAGCTCCTACAATGAGCAGTTCTTC. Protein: CASSPLLSVSSYNEQFF. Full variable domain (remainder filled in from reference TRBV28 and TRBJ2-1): DVKVTQSSRYLVKRTGEKVFLECVQDMDHENMFWYRQDPGLGLRLIYFSYDVKMKEKGDIPEGYSVSREKKERFSLILESASTNQTSMYLCASSPLLSVSSYNEQFFGPGTRLTVL.

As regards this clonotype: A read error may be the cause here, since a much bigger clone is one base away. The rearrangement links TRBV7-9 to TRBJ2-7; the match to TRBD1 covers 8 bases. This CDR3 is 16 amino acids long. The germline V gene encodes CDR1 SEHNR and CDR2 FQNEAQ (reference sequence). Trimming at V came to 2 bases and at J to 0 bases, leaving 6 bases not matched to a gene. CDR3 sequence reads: CASSLITGGYSYEQYF. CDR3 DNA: TGTGCCAGCAGCTTAATTACAGGGGGATACTCCTACGAGCAGTACTTC.

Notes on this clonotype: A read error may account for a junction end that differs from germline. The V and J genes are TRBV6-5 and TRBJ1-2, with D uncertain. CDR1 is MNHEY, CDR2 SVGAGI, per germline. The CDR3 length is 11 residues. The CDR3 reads CASSSNYGYIF. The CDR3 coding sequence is TGCGCCAGCAGTTCTAACTATGGCTACATCTTC.